This T cell receptor beta chain emerged from a study of CD8+CD57+ T cells in acquired aplastic anemia. Study as a whole: CD4+ and CD8+ cells, once sorted, gave DNA averaging roughly 3.2 ug. Sequencing produced an average of about 11 million reads per healthy donor for CD4+ cells. General study findings and limits: Patients showed no significant difference from controls in CD8+ Simpson's diversity. Overlapping CD8+ CDR3 repertoires of patients and controls contained under 35 shared sequences.

Genomic DNA was employed as the template in profiling TCR beta VDJ and CDR3. A single record per CDR3 protein comes from TCRdb applying MiXCR to the reads. Among hundreds of thousands of distinct CDR3 sequences listed, about two thirds were seen once. The CDR3 has 14 amino acids. Looked up from germline, CDR1 is SGHTS and CDR2 is YDEGEE. V was clipped by 0 bases and J by 4 bases, with 10 bases between them. In regard to this clonotype: Its target is unknown.

The TCR sequence derives from a human donor in good health, serving as a control. The chain employs TRBV5-8 and TRBJ1-2; D is possibly TRBD1 (6 bases). Sequences were obtained from sorted CD4+, CD8+, or CD8+CD57+ T cells (not recorded which) from PBMCs. The CDR3 spells CASSLGTDSYGYTF. CDR3 DNA sequence: TGTGCCAGCAGCTTGGGGACAGACAGCTATGGCTACACCTTC.